Presented here are 14 T cell receptor beta chains from one specimen sequenced in a study of T-cell reconstitution after alpha-beta-depleted transplantation in children. Unique molecular identifiers were used in preparing the TCRbeta library. TCRdb processed the PCR reads anew with MiXCR; each CDR3 protein has one entry. The profile shows some 240,000 distinct CDR3 sequences, about 12% of them singletons. Sequenced here: PBMCs from the stem cell graft donor, sampled from the stem cell graft. The receptors come from a human donor who donated a stem cell graft to a child with acute lymphoblastic leukemia.

This clonotype has at least ten counts. The rearrangement uses TRBV6-2 or TRBV6-3 and TRBJ1-1; maybe TRBD1 (5 bases). CDR1 MNHEY and CDR2 SVGEGT come from the germline V gene. V was clipped by 2 bases and J by 0 bases, with 13 bases between them. This CDR3 is 16 amino acids long. CDR3 coding DNA: TGTGCCAGCAGTTACCTCCAGGGAGAAGTGAACACTGAAGCTTTCTTT. Translated, it gives CASSYLQGEVNTEAFF.

This clonotype was found many times. This sequence joins TRBV7-2 and TRBJ2-5; 9 bases line up with TRBD1. The junction had 6 bases not matched to a gene; V was cut back by 5 bases and J by 5 bases. The CDR3 spans 14 residues. From germline, CDR1 is SGHTA and CDR2 FQGNSA. DNA for the CDR3: TGTGCCAGCAGCGTCCGGGACAGGGCCGAGACCCAGTACTTC. Encoded protein: CASSVRDRAETQYF.

As for this clonotype: An end of the junction does not agree with germline; a read error may underlie this. This chain connects TRBV6-2 or TRBV6-3 to TRBJ2-1; no clear D gene. This CDR3 has 14 amino acids. Germline V gene sequence: CDR1 MNHEY, CDR2 SVGEGT. CDR3 sequence (DNA): TGCGCCAGCAGTGAGCACTCCTCCTACAATGAGCAGTTCTTC. This sequence encodes CASSEHSSYNEQFF.

This clonotype appeared many times. The chain couples TRBV4-3 to TRBJ2-3; D call uncertain. V shed 0 bases and J shed 4 bases, with 8 bases lying between them. In germline, CDR1 is LGHNA, CDR2 YSLEER. The CDR3 length is 14 residues. The CDR3 DNA follows: TGCGCCAGCAGCCAAGAACGGTCGTCAGATACGCAGTATTTT. Residues: CASSQERSSDTQYF.

This clonotype was recorded at least ten times. The V and J genes are TRBV19 and TRBJ1-1; maybe TRBD1 (5 bases). Trimming shortened V by 7 bases and J by 1 base, and 10 bases separated the two germline ends. Per germline, CDR1 LNHDA and CDR2 SQIVND (reference sequence). This CDR3 has 13 residues. Written as DNA, the CDR3 is TGTGCCAGTAAGTCGCAGGGGAACACTGAAGCTTTCTTT. This codes for CASKSQGNTEAFF.

The table lists this clonotype with many counts. The chain recombines TRBV6-1 with TRBJ2-3, with D possibly matching TRBD2 (6 bases). The germline V gene has CDR1 MNHNS and CDR2 SASEGT. Trimming removed 7 bases from V and 5 bases from J, with 16 bases in between. This CDR3 is 14 amino acids long. CDR3 DNA sequence: TGTGCCAGCAAATGGGGAGAAGCGGGAGATACGCAGTATTTT. Translation gives CASKWGEAGDTQYF.

In this sample, this clonotype turned up many times. The J gene is TRBJ2-2, the V gene TRBV20-1; TRBD2 is a possible D gene (6 bases). Trimming took off 0 bases at V and 3 bases at J, with 14 bases between the two ends. Germline assignment: CDR1 DFQATT and CDR2 SNEGSKA (reference sequence). This CDR3 is 16 amino acids long. In DNA form, the CDR3 reads TGCAGTGCTAGAGATATGGAACGGGAGCACACCGGGGAGCTGTTTTTT. Its protein product is CSARDMEREHTGELFF.

This clonotype was seen ten or more times. This CDR3 is CASSQSKFRDRAVGQPQHF. The DNA of the CDR3 is TGTGCCAGCAGTCAATCTAAATTCCGGGACAGGGCGGTTGGTCAGCCCCAGCATTTT. The chain is built from TRBV6-2 or TRBV6-3 and TRBJ1-5; 9 bases are shared with TRBD1. The V gene's germline CDR1 is MNHEY and CDR2 SVGEGT. This CDR3 has 19 amino acids. Germline trimming cut 5 bases from V and 6 bases from J; bases unmatched to any gene: 20.

This clonotype showed up many times. The chain links TRBV7-9 to TRBJ2-5, with D perhaps TRBD2 (6 bases). Germline V lookup: CDR1 SEHNR, CDR2 FQNEAQ (reference sequence). CDR3 length: 15 residues. V shed 1 base and J shed 2 bases, with 11 bases lying between them. CDR3 bases: TGTGCCAGCAGCTTAGGCGGGGTTACGCAAGAGACCCAGTACTTC. This encodes CASSLGGVTQETQYF.

This clonotype occurred many times. The chain employs TRBV20-1 and TRBJ1-1; 10 nucleotides align to TRBD1. The CDR3 spans 15 residues. Germline V gene lookup returns CDR1 DFQATT and CDR2 SNEGSKA (reference sequence). V lost 6 bases, J lost 0 bases, and 7 bases stayed unmatched. The CDR3 protein is CSARMGTGVNTEAFF. The CDR3 bases are TGCAGTGCCCGCATGGGGACAGGGGTGAACACTGAAGCTTTCTTT.

This clonotype appeared many times. The J gene is TRBJ1-1, the V gene TRBV12-3 or TRBV12-4; D is ambiguous. This CDR3 has 13 residues. Trimming took off 3 bases at V and 3 bases at J, with 8 bases between the two ends. The chain's CDR3 is CASSLKEDTEAFF. In DNA, the CDR3 is TGTGCCAGCAGTTTGAAAGAGGACACTGAAGCTTTCTTT.

This clonotype has ten or more counts. This rearrangement joins TRBV24-1 to TRBJ2-5, with D possibly matching TRBD2 (6 bases). This CDR3 is built from 15 residues. The germline V and J ends were trimmed by 4 bases and 5 bases, with 16 bases remaining between them. Germline CDR1 reads KGHDR; CDR2 reads SFDVKD. CDR3 protein: CATSDRGDARETQYF. The CDR3 DNA sequence: TGTGCCACCAGTGACCGCGGGGACGCAAGGGAGACCCAGTACTTC.

In this sample, this clonotype turned up many times. The chain uses TRBV14 and TRBJ1-6, with D uncertain. The CDR3 consists of 15 residues. Germline V gene data show CDR1 as SGHDN and CDR2 as FVKESK. With 2 bases removed from V and 7 bases from J, the gap between germline ends came to 12 bases. This CDR3 is CASSQIGGSNSPLHF. The CDR3 nucleotides read TGTGCCAGCAGCCAAATTGGTGGATCCAATTCACCCCTCCACTTT. Supplemented by reference TRBV14 and TRBJ1-6, the full variable domain reads EAGVTQFPSHSVIEKGQTVTLRCDPISGHDNLYWYRRVMGKEIKFLLHFVKESKQDESGMPNNRFLAERTGGTYSTLKVQPAELEDSGVYFCASSQIGGSNSPLHFGNGTRLTVT.

This clonotype was recorded at least ten times. The chain couples TRBV5-5 to TRBJ2-7, with 7 bases fitting TRBD1. Trimming cost V 4 bases and J 2 bases; bases outside gene matches: 6. The CDR3 runs to 14 residues. In germline, CDR1 is SGHKS, CDR2 YYEKEE (reference sequence). CDR3 sequence reads: CASSRGTETYEQYF. The CDR3 region has the DNA TGTGCCAGCAGCCGAGGGACAGAAACCTACGAGCAGTACTTC.